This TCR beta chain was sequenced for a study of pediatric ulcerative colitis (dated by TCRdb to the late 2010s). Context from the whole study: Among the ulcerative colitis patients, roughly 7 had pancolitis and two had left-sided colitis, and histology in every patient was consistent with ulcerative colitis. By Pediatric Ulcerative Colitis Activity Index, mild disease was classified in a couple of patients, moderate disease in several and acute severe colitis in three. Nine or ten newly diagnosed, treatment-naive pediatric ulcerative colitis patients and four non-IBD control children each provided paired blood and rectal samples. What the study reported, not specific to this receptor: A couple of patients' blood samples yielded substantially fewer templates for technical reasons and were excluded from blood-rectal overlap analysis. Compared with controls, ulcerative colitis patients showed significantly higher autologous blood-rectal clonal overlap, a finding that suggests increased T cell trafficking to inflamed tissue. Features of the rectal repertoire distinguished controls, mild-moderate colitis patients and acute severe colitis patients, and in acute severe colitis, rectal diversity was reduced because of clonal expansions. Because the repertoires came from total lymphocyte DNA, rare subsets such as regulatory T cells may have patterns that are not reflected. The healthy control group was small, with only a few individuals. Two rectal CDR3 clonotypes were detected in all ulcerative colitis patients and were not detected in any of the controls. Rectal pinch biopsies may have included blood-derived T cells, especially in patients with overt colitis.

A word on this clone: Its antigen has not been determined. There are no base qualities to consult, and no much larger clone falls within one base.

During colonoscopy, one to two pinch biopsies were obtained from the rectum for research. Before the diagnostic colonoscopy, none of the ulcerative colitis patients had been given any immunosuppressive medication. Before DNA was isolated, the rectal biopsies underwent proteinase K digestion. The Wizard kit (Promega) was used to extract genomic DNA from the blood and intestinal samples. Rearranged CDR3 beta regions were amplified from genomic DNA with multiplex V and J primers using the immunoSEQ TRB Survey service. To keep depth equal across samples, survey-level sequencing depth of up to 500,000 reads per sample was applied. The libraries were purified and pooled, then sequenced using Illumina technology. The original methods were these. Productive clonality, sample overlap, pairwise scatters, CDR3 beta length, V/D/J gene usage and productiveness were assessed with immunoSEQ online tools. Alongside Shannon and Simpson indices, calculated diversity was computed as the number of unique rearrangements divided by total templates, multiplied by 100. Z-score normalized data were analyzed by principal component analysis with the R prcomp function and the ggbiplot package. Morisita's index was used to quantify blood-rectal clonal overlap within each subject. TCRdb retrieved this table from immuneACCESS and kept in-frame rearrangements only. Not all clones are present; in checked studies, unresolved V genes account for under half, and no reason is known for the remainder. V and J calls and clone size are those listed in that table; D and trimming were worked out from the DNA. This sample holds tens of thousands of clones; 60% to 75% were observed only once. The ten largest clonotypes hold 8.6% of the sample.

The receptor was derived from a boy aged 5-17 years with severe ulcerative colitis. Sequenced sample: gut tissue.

The CDR3 here reads CASSGLGRAEPQHF. The sequenced DNA: TGTGCCAGCAGTGGACTAGGGAGAGCGGAGCCCCAGCATTTT. The chain uses TRBV6-1 and TRBJ1-5, with an unclear D gene assignment. Reading from cysteine to phenylalanine, the CDR3 counts 14 amino acids. The sequence is cut down to CDR3 DNA, 42 bases in frame from base 1. V lost 4 bases and J lost 8 bases; the stretch between them is 15 bases long. The germline V gene gives CDR1 as MNHNS and CDR2 as SASEGT.